This T cell receptor (beta chain) was obtained from a study of identical twins. This clonotype was observed a few times. TCRdb re-analysed the 5' RACE reads in MiXCR, keeping a single row per CDR3 protein. The data contain about 570,000 distinct CDR3 sequences, 9.6% of them singletons. V was pared by 4 bases and J by 4 bases, with 5 bases of the junction left unmatched. CDR3 length: 16 residues. Germline V gene data show CDR1 as LGHDT and CDR2 as YNNKEL (reference sequence). These data were likewise used in another study, on yellow fever vaccine responses in identical twins.

This sequence originates from a woman between 18 and 29 years old in good health. The sample taken for sequencing was PBMCs. This chain connects TRBV3-1 to TRBJ2-3; 13 nucleotides line up with TRBD2. The CDR3, as DNA: TGTGCCAGCAGCCCCCGACTAGCGGGGGGTTCAGATACGCAGTATTTT. This translates into CASSPRLAGGSDTQYF.